These T cell receptor beta chains were read from a single sample in a study of blood T cell repertoires in COVID-19. The repertoire was sequenced with immunoSEQ multiplex PCR; TCRdb's copy has only in-frame clones and lacks some. Seen here are 250,000 to 300,000 clones, approximately 83% observed once, and the top ten hold approximately 11%. The sample taken for sequencing was peripheral blood. The receptors originated from a woman in her seventies with acute or convalescent COVID-19. CDR3s include the opening cysteine and the closing phenylalanine or tryptophan. A D gene is named only where the DNA matches it firmly. Part of the rows lack a size; the others show once, few, many or a class for expanded clones.

V gene	clone size	D gene	J gene	CDR3 protein	CDR3 DNA
TRBV10-3	.	TRBD1	TRBJ2-7	CAISEGTGTVGYEQYF	TGTGCCATCAGTGAGGGTACCGGGACAGTGGGCTACGAGCAGTACTTC
TRBV7-9	.	.	TRBJ1-5	CASSFSGGEQPQHF	TGTGCCAGCAGCTTTTCCGGGGGAGAACAGCCCCAGCATTTT
TRBV10-3	once	.	TRBJ2-7	CAISWGETYEQYF	TGTGCCATCAGTTGGGGGGAAACTTACGAGCAGTACTTC
TRBV7-8	.	.	TRBJ1-5	CASSYHTDQPQHF	TGTGCCAGCAGCTATCATACGGATCAGCCCCAGCATTTT
TRBV19	once	TRBD1	TRBJ1-2	CASKPGQGLNYGYTF	TGTGCCAGTAAACCGGGACAGGGACTAAACTATGGCTACACCTTC
TRBV18	.	TRBD1	TRBJ2-1	CASSPGQGGYNEQFF	TGTGCCAGCTCGCCCGGACAGGGAGGCTACAATGAGCAGTTCTTC
TRBV7-3	.	TRBD1	TRBJ1-6	CASSFLHRDRDNSPLHF	TGTGCCAGCAGCTTCCTTCACCGGGACAGGGATAATTCACCCCTCCACTTT
TRBV19	.	.	TRBJ1-1	CASSRREKNTEAFF	TGTGCCAGTAGTAGGAGGGAGAAAAACACTGAAGCTTTCTTT
TRBV2	.	TRBD1	TRBJ2-1	CARGDRAPNEQFF	TGTGCCAGGGGGGACAGGGCACCCAATGAGCAGTTCTTC
TRBV7-9	.	TRBD1	TRBJ1-2	CASSLQGSEGAYGYTF	TGTGCCAGCAGCCTCCAGGGGAGCGAGGGGGCATATGGCTACACCTTC
TRBV5-1	.	TRBD1	TRBJ1-4	CASSRYSTGPYEKLFF	TGCGCCAGCAGCCGTTATTCGACAGGGCCGTACGAAAAACTGTTTTTT
TRBV4-1	.	TRBD1	TRBJ2-3	CASSYRDRFLYF	TGCGCCAGCAGTTACCGGGACAGGTTTTTGTATTTT
TRBV19	.	TRBD1	TRBJ1-2	CASSILAGGYGYTF	TGTGCCAGTAGTATCTTAGCAGGGGGCTATGGCTACACCTTC
TRBV28	.	TRBD1	TRBJ1-6	CASSSIDRDRGFYASYNSPLHF	TGTGCCAGCAGTTCAATAGACCGGGACAGGGGGTTTTACGCCTCCTATAATTCACCCCTCCACTTT
TRBV19	.	TRBD1	TRBJ2-7	CASSSTGQGASEQYF	TGTGCCAGTAGTAGCACGGGACAGGGGGCGAGCGAGCAGTACTTC
TRBV7-3	.	TRBD2	TRBJ2-5	CASSLLSGAEETQYF	TGTGCCAGCAGCCTCCTTAGCGGGGCCGAAGAGACCCAGTACTTC
TRBV7-3	.	.	TRBJ2-1	CASSLYGRGNNEQFF	TGTGCCAGCAGCTTATATGGTAGAGGTAACAATGAGCAGTTCTTC
TRBV18	.	.	TRBJ2-5	CASSPNRVGETQYF	TGTGCCAGCTCACCAAACAGGGTAGGAGAGACCCAGTACTTC
TRBV19	.	TRBD1	TRBJ1-1	CASSSTGGATEAFF	TGTGCCAGTAGTTCCACAGGGGGCGCAACTGAAGCTTTCTTT
TRBV9	.	TRBD1	TRBJ2-6	CASSKTGVTGANVLTF	TGTGCCAGCAGCAAGACAGGGGTGACTGGGGCCAACGTCCTGACTTTC
TRBV5-1	.	TRBD1	TRBJ1-2	CASSAGQVPYTF	TGCGCCAGCAGCGCCGGACAGGTGCCCTACACCTTC
TRBV6-4	.	.	TRBJ1-6	CASSDFGQPNSPLHF	TGTGCCAGCAGTGACTTTGGACAGCCAAATTCACCCCTCCACTTT
TRBV7-2	.	.	TRBJ2-2	CASSLLGAANTGELFF	TGTGCCAGCAGCCTCCTTGGGGCGGCAAACACCGGGGAGCTGTTTTTT
TRBV6-5	.	TRBD1	TRBJ2-7	CASSFGKNKGAQEQYF	TGTGCCAGCAGTTTTGGGAAGAACAAGGGGGCCCAAGAGCAGTACTTC
TRBV5-4	.	TRBD2	TRBJ2-7	CASSLASSGAWSYEQYF	TGTGCCAGCAGCCTAGCCTCTAGCGGAGCATGGTCCTACGAGCAGTACTTC
TRBV12-3/TRBV12-4	.	TRBD1	TRBJ1-1	CASSSDREAFF	TGTGCCAGCAGTTCGGACAGGGAAGCTTTCTTT
TRBV5-1	few	.	TRBJ2-7	CASSPPGAAQYF	TGCGCCAGCAGCCCCCCAGGGGCAGCGCAGTACTTC
TRBV21-1	.	.	TRBJ1-2	CASSKGREGNYGYTF	TGTGCCAGCAGCAAAGGGAGGGAAGGGAACTATGGCTACACCTTC
TRBV3-1/TRBV3-2	.	.	TRBJ1-4	CASSNGTQATNEKLFF	TGTGCCAGCAGCAACGGGACACAAGCAACTAATGAAAAACTGTTTTTT
TRBV7-8	.	.	TRBJ1-2	CASSSTGGGYGYTF	TGTGCCAGCAGCTCGACCGGAGGCGGCTATGGCTACACCTTC
TRBV11-2	.	.	TRBJ2-3	CASSYKEVTDTQYF	TGTGCCAGCAGCTATAAGGAGGTCACAGATACGCAGTATTTT
TRBV10-3	few	.	TRBJ1-1	CASFSEGRGRGRVNTEAFF	TGTGCCAGTTTTTCGGAAGGCAGGGGAAGGGGGAGGGTAAACACTGAAGCTTTCTTT
TRBV4-1	.	TRBD2	TRBJ2-3	CASSQGLVADTQYF	TGCGCCAGCAGCCAGGGACTAGTTGCAGATACGCAGTATTTT
TRBV6-6	.	.	TRBJ1-3	CASSPKDIFSGNTIYF	TGTGCCAGCAGCCCTAAGGACATTTTCTCTGGAAACACCATATATTTT
TRBV18	.	.	TRBJ1-2	CASSLRQANYGYTF	TGTGCCAGCTCACTACGACAGGCGAACTATGGCTACACCTTC
TRBV5-1	.	TRBD2	TRBJ2-3	CATRPSGGGEDTQYF	TGCGCCACTAGACCCTCTGGCGGGGGGGAAGATACGCAGTATTTT
TRBV4-2	.	.	TRBJ1-4	CASSLTRQLTNEKLFF	TGTGCCAGCAGCCTGACTCGTCAGCTGACTAATGAAAAACTGTTTTTT
TRBV6-5	.	TRBD1	TRBJ1-2	CATRDRGQNYGYTF	TGTGCCACAAGGGACAGGGGTCAAAACTATGGCTACACCTTC
TRBV11-2	.	TRBD1	TRBJ2-2	CASSPRTGPRTGELFF	TGTGCCAGCAGCCCCAGGACAGGGCCGAGGACCGGGGAGCTGTTTTTT
TRBV18	.	TRBD1	TRBJ2-5	CASSPPPKTGGQETQYF	TGTGCCAGCTCACCCCCCCCGAAGACAGGGGGGCAAGAGACCCAGTACTTC
TRBV4-2	.	TRBD1	TRBJ1-4	CASSRTGVSVEKLFF	TGTGCCAGCAGCCGTACAGGGGTTAGCGTTGAAAAACTGTTTTTT
TRBV2	.	TRBD1	TRBJ1-1	CASSAQGAVNTEAFF	TGTGCCAGCAGTGCCCAGGGGGCCGTGAACACTGAAGCTTTCTTT
TRBV5-4	.	.	TRBJ1-1	CASRLGIGQTNTEAFF	TGTGCCAGCAGATTGGGCATAGGACAGACGAACACTGAAGCTTTCTTT
TRBV5-1	.	.	TRBJ1-1	CASSSLGGMNTEAFF	TGCGCCAGCAGCTCCCTTGGGGGGATGAACACTGAAGCTTTCTTT
TRBV3-1/TRBV3-2	.	TRBD1	TRBJ2-1	CASSPGTGVNNEQFF	TGTGCCAGCAGTCCCGGGACAGGGGTGAACAATGAGCAGTTCTTC
TRBV6-5	.	.	TRBJ2-3	CASSYSRGTQYF	TGTGCCAGCAGTTACTCTCGGGGTACGCAGTATTTT
TRBV6-1	.	TRBD2	TRBJ2-3	CASSEGGRTQYF	TGTGCCAGCAGTGAAGGCGGGAGGACGCAGTATTTT
TRBV6-5	.	.	TRBJ2-7	CASSTSDPTGEQYF	TGTGCCAGCAGTACTTCCGACCCGACAGGCGAGCAGTACTTC
TRBV4-2	.	.	TRBJ1-1	CASSQELGANTEAFF	TGTGCCAGCAGCCAAGAGCTGGGGGCAAACACTGAAGCTTTCTTT
TRBV6-5	.	.	TRBJ1-1	CASSSGGGEAFF	TGTGCCAGCAGTTCCGGTGGGGGGGAGGCTTTCTTT
TRBV12-3/TRBV12-4	.	.	TRBJ2-5	CASSSGGRETQYF	TGTGCCAGCAGCTCCGGGGGACGGGAGACCCAGTACTTC
TRBV12-5	.	.	TRBJ1-6	CASGPGTSRDSPLHF	TGTGCTAGTGGACCCGGGACTTCCCGGGATTCACCCCTCCACTTT
TRBV5-1	.	TRBD2	TRBJ2-2	CASSLGTSGTGELFF	TGCGCCAGCAGCTTGGGGACTAGCGGGACCGGGGAGCTGTTTTTT
TRBV9	once	.	TRBJ1-1	CASSVASGTEAFF	TGTGCCAGCAGCGTAGCTAGTGGGACTGAAGCTTTCTTT
TRBV18	once	.	TRBJ1-1	CASSPGRNTEAFF	TGTGCCAGCTCACCAGGCAGAAACACTGAAGCTTTCTTT